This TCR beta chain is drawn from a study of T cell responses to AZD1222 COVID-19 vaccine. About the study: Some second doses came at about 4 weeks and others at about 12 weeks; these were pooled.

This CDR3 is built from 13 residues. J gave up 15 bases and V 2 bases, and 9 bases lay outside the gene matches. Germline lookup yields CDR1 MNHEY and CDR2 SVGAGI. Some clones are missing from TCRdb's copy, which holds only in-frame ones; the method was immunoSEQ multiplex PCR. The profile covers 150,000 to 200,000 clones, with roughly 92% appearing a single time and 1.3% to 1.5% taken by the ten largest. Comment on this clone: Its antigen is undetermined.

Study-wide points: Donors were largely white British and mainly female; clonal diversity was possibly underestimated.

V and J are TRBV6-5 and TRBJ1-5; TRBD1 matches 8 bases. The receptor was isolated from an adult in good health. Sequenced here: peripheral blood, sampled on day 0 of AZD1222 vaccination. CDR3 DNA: TGTGCCAGCAGTTACACAAACAGGGGGGTTAGGCATTTT. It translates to CASSYTNRGVRHF.